The rows below give T cell receptor beta chains drawn from one sample of a study of breast tumors, draining lymph nodes, adjacent tissues. MiXCR, applied by TCRdb to the multiplex PCR reads, yields one record per CDR3 protein. The sample contains around 300,000 distinct CDR3 sequences, about 30% of which appear only once. Sequences were obtained from axillary lymph node tissue. The receptors originated from a female donor with breast cancer. Some clones in this sample may be carry-over from other donors' samples. CDR3s include the opening cysteine and the closing phenylalanine or tryptophan. The D gene is left open where the match is weak. Some rows have no size entry. The others give once, few or many, or a class for an expanded clone.

TRBV2	-	TRBD2	TRBJ2-5	CASCPGTSGTQYF	TGTGCCAGCTGCCCCGGGACTAGCGGAACCCAGTACTTC
TRBV19	many	-	TRBJ2-3	CASRVTGSPSDTQYF	TGTGCCAGTAGGGTGACAGGTTCACCATCTGATACGCAGTATTTT
TRBV20-1	many	-	TRBJ2-2	CSARDILAAANTGELFF	TGCAGTGCTAGAGATATTCTTGCGGCGGCGAACACCGGGGAGCTGTTTTTT
TRBV7-8	-	-	TRBJ2-1	CASSRGAGGGNEQFF	TGTGCCAGCAGCCGAGGGGCAGGGGGAGGCAATGAGCAGTTCTTC
TRBV15	many	-	TRBJ1-2	CATSRGFYRLDDGYTF	TGTGCCACCAGCAGAGGGTTCTACCGACTAGACGATGGCTACACCTTC
TRBV9	many	-	TRBJ2-3	CASRAVGQLTDTQYF	TGTGCCAGCCGGGCCGTAGGACAGCTCACAGATACGCAGTATTTT
TRBV2	-	-	TRBJ1-3	CASNYRGYTIYF	TGTGCCAGCAATTATCGGGGATACACCATATATTTT
TRBV9	many	-	TRBJ2-1	CASSVEELRSEQFF	TGTGCCAGCAGCGTAGAGGAGTTGAGGAGTGAGCAGTTCTTC
TRBV5-6	many	-	TRBJ2-1	CASSLLLGEQFF	TGTGCCAGCAGCTTACTTCTGGGGGAGCAGTTCTTC
TRBV6-1	many	-	TRBJ1-2	CASSELRGHGYTF	TGTGCCAGCAGTGAATTGCGGGGGCATGGCTACACCTTC
TRBV10-2	many	-	TRBJ2-3	CASSLDRRTDTQYF	TGCGCCAGCAGCCTGGACAGACGCACAGATACGCAGTATTTT
TRBV10-3	many	TRBD1	TRBJ2-1	CAISESGGTGGLNEQFF	TGTGCCATCAGTGAGTCGGGGGGGACAGGGGGCCTCAATGAGCAGTTCTTC